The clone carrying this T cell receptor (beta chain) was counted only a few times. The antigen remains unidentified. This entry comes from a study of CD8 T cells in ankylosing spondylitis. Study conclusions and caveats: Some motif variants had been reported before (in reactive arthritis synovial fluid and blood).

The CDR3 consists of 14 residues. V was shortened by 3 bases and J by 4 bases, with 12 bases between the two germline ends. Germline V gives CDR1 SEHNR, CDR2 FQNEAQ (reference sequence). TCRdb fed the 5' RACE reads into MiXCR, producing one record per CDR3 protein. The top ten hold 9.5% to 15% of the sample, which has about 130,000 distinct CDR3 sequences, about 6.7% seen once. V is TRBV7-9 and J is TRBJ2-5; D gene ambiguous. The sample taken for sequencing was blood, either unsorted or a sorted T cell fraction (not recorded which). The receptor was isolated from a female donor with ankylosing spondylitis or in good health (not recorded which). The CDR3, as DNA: TGTGCCAGCAGCTTTCGGCAGGAAAGAGAGACCCAGTACTTC. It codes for CASSFRQERETQYF.